Presented here are 3 T cell receptor beta chains from one specimen sequenced in a study of shared clonotypes between healthy human individuals. Profiled with immunoSEQ multiplex PCR; TCRdb holds only in-frame clones, not every one. The sample holds approximately 2.5 million clones, around 90% seen once. The sample taken for sequencing was naive CD4+ T cells sorted from blood. The subset denotes: CD45RA+ positively selected. The origin of the receptors is a young man in good health.

The V and J genes are TRBV19 and TRBJ1-1, with D unresolved. Germline CDR1 and CDR2: LNHDA and SQIVND (reference sequence). V was cut by 2 bases and J by 4 bases, with 14 bases left in between. CDR3 length: 15 residues. The CDR3 DNA sequence: TGTGCCAGTAGTATAAAGACTCCCCCCCCCACTGAAGCTTTCTTT. Translation: CASSIKTPPPTEAFF.

This rearrangement joins TRBV28 to TRBJ1-2; D gene unclear. CDR1 and CDR2 (germline): MDHEN, SYDVKM. V was trimmed by 3 bases and J by 6 bases, leaving 8 bases between them. The CDR3 is 12 amino acids. CDR3 nucleotide sequence: TGTGCCAGCAGTTTCCAACTCCATGGCTACACCTTC. Its protein product is CASSFQLHGYTF.

In its sample, this clone was seen once. J is TRBJ2-5 and V is TRBV27; 9 nucleotides agree with TRBD2. The length of the CDR3 is 14 residues. Germline V gives CDR1 MNHEY, CDR2 SMNVEV (reference sequence). V shed 2 bases and J 7 bases; nucleotides not matched to a gene: 5. The CDR3 sequence: CASSLAGGPGTQYF. In nucleotides, the CDR3 is TGTGCCAGCAGTTTAGCGGGGGGGCCGGGGACCCAGTACTTC.